This T cell receptor beta chain appears in the sequencing data of a study of CD8 T cells in ankylosing spondylitis. TCRdb called the 5' RACE reads again in MiXCR, with one record for every CDR3 protein. This table has under 250,000 distinct CDR3 sequences, around 10% appearing once. The CDR3 length is 15 residues. The V end lost 5 bases, the J end lost 2 bases, and 15 bases lay between the germline ends. The germline CDR1 and CDR2 sequences are SGHTA and FQGTGA. This clonotype appeared a few times. Sequenced: blood, either unsorted or a sorted T cell fraction (not recorded which). The TCR comes from a male donor with ankylosing spondylitis or in good health (not recorded which). J is TRBJ2-5 and V is TRBV7-3; D may correspond to TRBD1 or TRBD2 (6 bases each). CDR3 amino acids: CASSPSAGQQETQYF. The CDR3, as DNA: TGTGCCAGCAGCCCCTCGGCGGGACAACAAGAGACCCAGTACTTC.